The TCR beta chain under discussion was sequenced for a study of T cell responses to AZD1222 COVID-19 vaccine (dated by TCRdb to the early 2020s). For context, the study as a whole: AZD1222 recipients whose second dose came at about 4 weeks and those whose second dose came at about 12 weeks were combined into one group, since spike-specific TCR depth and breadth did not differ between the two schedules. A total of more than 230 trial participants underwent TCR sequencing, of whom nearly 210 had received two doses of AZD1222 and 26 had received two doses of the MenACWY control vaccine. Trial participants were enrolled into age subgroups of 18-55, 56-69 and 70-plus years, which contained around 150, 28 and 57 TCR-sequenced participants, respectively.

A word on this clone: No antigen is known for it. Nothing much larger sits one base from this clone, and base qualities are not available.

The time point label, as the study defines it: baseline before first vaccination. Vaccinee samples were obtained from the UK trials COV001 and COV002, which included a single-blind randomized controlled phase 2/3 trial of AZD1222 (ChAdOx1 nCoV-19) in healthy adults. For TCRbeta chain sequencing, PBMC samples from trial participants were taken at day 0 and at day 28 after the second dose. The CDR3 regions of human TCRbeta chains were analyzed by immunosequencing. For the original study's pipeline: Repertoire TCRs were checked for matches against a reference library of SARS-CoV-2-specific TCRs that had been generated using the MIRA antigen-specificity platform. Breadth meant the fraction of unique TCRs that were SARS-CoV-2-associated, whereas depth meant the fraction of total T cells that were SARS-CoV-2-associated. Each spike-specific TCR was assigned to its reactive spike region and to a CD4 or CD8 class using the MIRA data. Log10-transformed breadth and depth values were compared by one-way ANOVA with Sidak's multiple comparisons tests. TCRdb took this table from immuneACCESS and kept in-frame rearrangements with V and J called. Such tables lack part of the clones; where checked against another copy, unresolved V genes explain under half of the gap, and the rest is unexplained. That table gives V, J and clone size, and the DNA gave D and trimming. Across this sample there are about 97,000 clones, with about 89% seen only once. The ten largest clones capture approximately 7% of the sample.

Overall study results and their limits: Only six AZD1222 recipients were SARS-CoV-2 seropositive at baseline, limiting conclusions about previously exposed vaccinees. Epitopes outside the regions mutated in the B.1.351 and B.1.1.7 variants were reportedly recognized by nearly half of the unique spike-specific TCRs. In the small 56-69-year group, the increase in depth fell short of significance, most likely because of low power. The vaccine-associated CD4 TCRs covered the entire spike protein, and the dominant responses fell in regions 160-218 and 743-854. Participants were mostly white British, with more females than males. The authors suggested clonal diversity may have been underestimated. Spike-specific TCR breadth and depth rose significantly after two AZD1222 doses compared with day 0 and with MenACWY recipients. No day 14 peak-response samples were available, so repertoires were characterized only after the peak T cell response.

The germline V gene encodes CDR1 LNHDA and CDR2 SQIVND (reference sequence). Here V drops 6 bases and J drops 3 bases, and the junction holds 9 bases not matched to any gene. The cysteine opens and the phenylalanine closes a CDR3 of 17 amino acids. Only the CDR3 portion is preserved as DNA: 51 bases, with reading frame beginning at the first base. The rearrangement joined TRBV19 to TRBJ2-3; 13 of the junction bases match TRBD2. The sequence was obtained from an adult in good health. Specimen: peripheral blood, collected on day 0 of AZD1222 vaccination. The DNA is TGTGCCAGTAGCAAACTAGCGGGAGGGCCAGGAACAGATACGCAGTATTTT. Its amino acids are CASSKLAGGPGTDTQYF.